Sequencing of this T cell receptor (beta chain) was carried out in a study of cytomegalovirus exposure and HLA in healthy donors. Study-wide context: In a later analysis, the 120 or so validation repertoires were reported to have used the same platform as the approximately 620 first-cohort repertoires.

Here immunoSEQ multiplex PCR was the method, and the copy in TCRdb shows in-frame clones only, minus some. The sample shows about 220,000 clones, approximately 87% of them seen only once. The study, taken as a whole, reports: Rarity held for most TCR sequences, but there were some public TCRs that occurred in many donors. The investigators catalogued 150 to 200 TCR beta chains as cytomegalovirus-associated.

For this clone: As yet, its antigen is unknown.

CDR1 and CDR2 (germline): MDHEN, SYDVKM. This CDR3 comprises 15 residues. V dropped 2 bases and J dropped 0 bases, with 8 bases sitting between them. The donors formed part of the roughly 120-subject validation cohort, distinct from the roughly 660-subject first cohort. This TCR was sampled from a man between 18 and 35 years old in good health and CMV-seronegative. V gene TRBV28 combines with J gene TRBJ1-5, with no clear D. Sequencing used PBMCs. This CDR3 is CASSLRNYSNQPQHF. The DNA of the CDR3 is TGTGCCAGCAGTTTAAGGAACTATAGCAATCAGCCCCAGCATTTT.